The 29 T cell receptor beta chains below were found in one sample sequenced in a study of PD-L1 blockade in urothelial cancer. This table comes from immunoSEQ multiplex PCR, and its TCRdb copy is limited to in-frame clones, with some not included. The data show just over 50,000 clones, around 85% seen once. Sequencing was performed on PBMCs, taken around atezolizumab (anti-PD-L1) treatment. These receptors all stem from a man aged 60 to 69 with urothelial cancer.

The chain is built from TRBV27 and TRBJ2-3; D is possibly TRBD2 (6 bases). Trimming took off 3 bases at V and 5 bases at J, with 12 bases between the two ends. Germline CDR1 and CDR2: MNHEY and SMNVEV (reference sequence). CDR3 length: 14 amino acids. The CDR3 DNA is TGTGCCAGCAGTTTCAGCGTGGGGGGAGATACGCAGTATTTT. Its translation is CASSFSVGGDTQYF.

This clone was seen once. V and J are TRBV10-3 and TRBJ2-7; D gene ambiguous. Trimming left V 0 bases short and J 0 bases short, with 6 bases between. Per germline, CDR1 ENHRY and CDR2 SYGVKD. The CDR3 covers 14 residues. CDR3 in DNA: TGTGCCATCAGTGAGTCGGGCCACTCCTACGAGCAGTACTTC. Its protein product is CAISESGHSYEQYF.

The J gene is TRBJ1-2, the V gene TRBV19; TRBD1 is a possible D gene (5 bases). The CDR3 consists of 20 residues. Trimming cost V 9 bases and J 0 bases, with 32 bases left between them. Germline V gene sequence: CDR1 LNHDA, CDR2 SQIVND (reference sequence). This chain's CDR3 is CASLTRRSAAGNRTNYGYTF. For the CDR3, the DNA is TGTGCCAGCCTCACCCGACGATCCGCGGCAGGGAATAGGACTAACTATGGCTACACCTTC.

The chain uses TRBV4-2 and TRBJ2-7, with a weak D call TRBD1 (6 bases). Trimming removed 1 base at V and 2 bases at J, with 9 bases between. Germline loops: CDR1 LGHNA, CDR2 YNFKEQ. The CDR3 runs to 14 residues. CDR3 DNA: TGTGCCAGCAGCCAAGGGCAGGGGACCTACGAGCAGTACTTC. Encoded protein: CASSQGQGTYEQYF.

The CDR3, as DNA: TGTGCCAGTAGTGGCGGGGTGAGTGCTTTCTTT. It encodes CASSGGVSAFF. The chain joins TRBV19 to TRBJ1-1; D is undetermined. The CDR3 contains 11 residues. V was cut by 5 bases and J by 11 bases, with 12 bases left in between. Germline V gene lookup returns CDR1 LNHDA and CDR2 SQIVND (reference sequence).

The chain is built from TRBV27 and TRBJ2-5; no definite D call. The V end was cut by 8 bases, the J end by 10 bases, with 11 bases between. The CDR3 totals 10 residues. Per the germline V gene, CDR1 is MNHEY and CDR2 is SMNVEV (reference sequence). Written as DNA, the CDR3 is TGTGCCAGCGGGTTTGGAGACCAGTACTTC. Translated: CASGFGDQYF.

V is TRBV10-3 and J is TRBJ1-4, with D perhaps TRBD1 (5 bases). Trimming cost V 0 bases and J 3 bases, with 8 bases left between them. The CDR3 has 15 amino acids. Germline CDR1 is ENHRY and CDR2 is SYGVKD. CDR3 residues: CAISESQGPNEKLFF. In nucleotides, the CDR3 is TGTGCCATCAGTGAGTCCCAGGGCCCTAATGAAAAACTGTTTTTT.

Comment on this clone: In the same sample, other DNA sequences code for this CDR3. The chain joins TRBV30 to TRBJ1-5; 7 nucleotides match TRBD1. The CDR3 extends over 15 amino acids. Looked up from germline, CDR1 is GTSNPN and CDR2 is SVGIG (reference sequence). V lost 0 bases to trimming and J lost 4 bases; unmatched junction nucleotides: 6. CDR3 region: CAWSVRTGVNQPQHF. The CDR3 DNA sequence: TGTGCCTGGAGTGTACGGACAGGAGTTAATCAGCCCCAGCATTTT.

This clone is medium-sized (0.01 to 0.1%) within its sample. The V gene is TRBV15, the J gene TRBJ1-1, with no clear D. The CDR3 totals 14 residues. The germline V and J ends were trimmed by 4 bases and 4 bases, with 13 bases remaining between them. In germline, CDR1 is LNHNV, CDR2 YYDKDF (reference sequence). CDR3 protein: CATSIRVTGTEAFF. The CDR3 DNA sequence: TGTGCCACCAGCATCCGGGTCACCGGCACTGAAGCTTTCTTT.

The chain uses TRBV2 and TRBJ1-5, with D hard to call. The CDR3 sequence is 13 residues long. V was cut by 4 bases and J by 6 bases, with 10 bases left in between. Per the germline V gene, CDR1 is SNHLY and CDR2 is FYNNEI. CDR3 bases: TGTGCCAGCAGTGGAGGAGATCCTCAGCCCCAGCATTTT. Translating it yields CASSGGDPQPQHF.

The chain couples TRBV7-8 to TRBJ2-1, with TRBD2 as a possible D gene (5 bases). Germline assignment: CDR1 SGHVS and CDR2 FQNEAQ. This CDR3 is built from 16 residues. V shed 1 base and J shed 5 bases, with 15 bases lying between them. CDR3 in amino acids: CASSLVPLASHNEQFF. The CDR3, as DNA: TGTGCCAGCAGCTTAGTTCCCCTAGCTTCCCACAATGAGCAGTTCTTC. Full variable domain (remainder filled in from reference TRBV7-8 and TRBJ2-1): GAGVSQSPRYKVAKRGQDVALRCDPISGHVSLFWYQQALGQGPEFLTYFQNEAQLDKSGLPSDRFFAERPEGSVSTLKIQRTQQEDSAVYLCASSLVPLASHNEQFFGPGTRLTVL.

The chain recombines TRBV10-3 with TRBJ2-4; 10 bases line up with TRBD2. The CDR3 spans 14 residues. The V gene's germline CDR1 is ENHRY and CDR2 SYGVKD. The V segment lost 2 bases and the J segment 9 bases; nucleotides outside the gene matches: 4. The CDR3 nucleotides are TGTGCCATCAGTGAGCCGAGACTAGCGGGCATTCAGTACTTC. Translating it yields CAISEPRLAGIQYF.

The chain couples TRBV7-3 to TRBJ1-6; D is unclear. The CDR3 has 13 amino acids. CDR1 and CDR2 (germline): SGHTA, FQGTGA. Trimming cost V 5 bases and J 6 bases, with 8 bases left between them. As DNA, the CDR3 is TGTGCCAGCAGCGGAGACGGTAATTCACCCCTCCACTTT. As protein: CASSGDGNSPLHF.

With respect to this clone: The sample contains more than one DNA sequence encoding this CDR3. The chain carries TRBV9 and TRBJ2-5; a weak D match, TRBD1 (5 bases). Trimming stripped 2 bases from V and 2 bases from J, with 7 bases between. Germline V gene data show CDR1 as SGDLS and CDR2 as YYNGEE. This CDR3 has 13 amino acids. The CDR3 nucleotides read TGTGCCAGCAGCGTTACAGGACAAGAGACCCAGTACTTC. It is translated as CASSVTGQETQYF.

The V call is TRBV5-1, the J call TRBJ2-7; TRBD1 aligns across 8 bases. Germline trimming cut 0 bases from V and 5 bases from J; bases unmatched to any gene: 7. Germline CDR1 is SGHRS and CDR2 is YFSETQ. The CDR3 sequence is 15 residues long. For the CDR3, the DNA is TGCGCCAGCAGCTTGGCAGGACAGGGTATCAACGAGCAGTACTTC. The encoded protein is CASSLAGQGINEQYF.

This clone was detected only a few times. The chain couples TRBV5-4 to TRBJ2-7; D perhaps matches TRBD2 (6 bases). The V end was cut by 0 bases, the J end by 1 base, with 14 bases between. Germline V CDR1 and CDR2: SGHNT, YYREEE (reference sequence). CDR3 length equals 16 residues. CDR3 amino acids: CASSLGGGIGSYEQYF. The CDR3 DNA reads TGTGCCAGCAGCTTGGGAGGCGGGATTGGATCCTACGAGCAGTACTTC.

This chain joins TRBV4-1 and TRBJ2-3; 9 bases fit TRBD2. V was clipped by 4 bases and J by 6 bases; unmatched bases: 5. The CDR3 loop spans 14 amino acids. Germline values: CDR1 MGHRA, CDR2 YSYEKL. Written as DNA, the CDR3 is TGCGCCAGCAGCCGCAGACTAGCGGAGGATACGCAGTATTTT. Its protein is CASSRRLAEDTQYF.

The chain links TRBV5-4 to TRBJ2-7; TRBD2 matches 8 bases. The CDR3 is 17 amino acids. Germline values: CDR1 SGHNT, CDR2 YYREEE (reference sequence). V was clipped by 0 bases and J by 0 bases; unmatched bases: 8. The CDR3 nucleotides read TGTGCCAGCAGCTTGGGCTTTGTAGGGACTAGCTCCTACGAGCAGTACTTC. It yields the protein CASSLGFVGTSSYEQYF.

This clone has a handful of counts. This chain joins TRBV4-3 and TRBJ2-6, with TRBD2 matching over 11 bases. CDR1 is LGHNA and CDR2 is YSLEER in the germline V gene. The CDR3 extends over 18 amino acids. V gave up 2 bases and J gave up 0 bases; unmatched junction bases: 3. For the CDR3, the DNA is TGCGCCAGCAGCCAAAGACTAGCGGGATACTCTGGGGCCAACGTCCTGACTTTC. Protein: CASSQRLAGYSGANVLTF.

This chain connects TRBV11-2 to TRBJ2-1, with 8 bases matching TRBD2. V shed 5 bases and J 6 bases; nucleotides not matched to a gene: 9. The CDR3 consists of 15 residues. Germline V lookup: CDR1 SGHAT, CDR2 FQNNGV. Here the CDR3 reads CASSPTSGSPNEQFF. CDR3 nucleotide sequence: TGTGCCAGCAGCCCAACCAGCGGGAGCCCCAATGAGCAGTTCTTC.

The gene calls are TRBV30 and TRBJ2-7; D is uncertain. Looked up from germline, CDR1 is GTSNPN and CDR2 is SVGIG (reference sequence). The ends were cut back, 1 base at V and 3 bases at J, with 10 bases in the middle. The CDR3 consists of 13 residues. CDR3 in DNA: TGTGCCTGGAGTGGAGTCAACCGCTACGAGCAGTACTTC. This codes for CAWSGVNRYEQYF.

This clone appeared a single time. The chain carries TRBV18 and TRBJ1-6, with D possibly matching TRBD1 (6 bases). The V end was cut by 3 bases, the J end by 9 bases, with 15 bases between. This CDR3 has 15 residues. In germline, CDR1 is KGHSH, CDR2 LQKENI. The CDR3 coding sequence is TGTGCCAGCTCACCTGATACAGGGTCAAGTTCACCCCTCCACTTT. Protein product: CASSPDTGSSSPLHF.

The gene calls are TRBV5-6 and TRBJ1-2; TRBD1 matches 9 bases. The CDR3 totals 12 residues. Unmatched junction bases numbered 0, after V lost 5 bases and J lost 4 bases. CDR1 is SGHDT, CDR2 YYEEEE, per germline. The CDR3 protein is CASRDRGYGYTF. DNA for the CDR3: TGTGCCAGCAGGGACAGGGGCTATGGCTACACCTTC.

The J gene is TRBJ1-5, the V gene TRBV6-1; 9 nucleotides match TRBD1. With V trimmed by 3 bases and J by 11 bases, 8 bases remained unmatched. The CDR3 contains 14 residues. Germline loops: CDR1 MNHNS, CDR2 SASEGT. As DNA, the CDR3 is TGTGCCAGCAGTGAGGGGACAGGGCTGACGGCCCAGCATTTT. It codes for CASSEGTGLTAQHF.

The genes are TRBV27 and TRBJ2-4; TRBD2 agrees at 8 bases. The CDR3 is made up of 15 amino acids. The V segment lost 2 bases and the J segment 8 bases; nucleotides outside the gene matches: 8. Germline V gene sequence: CDR1 MNHEY, CDR2 SMNVEV (reference sequence). The CDR3: CASSLDGTRAHIQYF. CDR3 nucleotides: TGTGCCAGCAGTTTAGATGGGACTAGAGCCCACATTCAGTACTTC.

The J gene is TRBJ2-2, the V gene TRBV7-3; 8 bases map to TRBD1. The V gene's germline CDR1 is SGHTA and CDR2 FQGTGA. The CDR3 covers 15 residues. V lost 5 bases, J lost 4 bases, and 6 bases stayed unmatched. CDR3 coding DNA: TGTGCCAGCAGCCGATTAACAGGGGGCACCGGGGAGCTGTTTTTT. Translation gives CASSRLTGGTGELFF. Full variable domain (outside the CDR3, taken from reference TRBV7-3 and TRBJ2-2): GAGVSQTPSNKVTEKGKYVELRCDPISGHTALYWYRQSLGQGPEFLIYFQGTGAADDSGLPNDRFFAVRPEGSVSTLKIQRTERGDSAVYLCASSRLTGGTGELFFGEGSRLTVL.

This chain uses TRBV7-9 with TRBJ2-5; D is unclear. The CDR3 is 12 amino acids. Trimming pared 4 bases from V and 5 bases from J, leaving 8 bases between. Germline CDR1 is SEHNR and CDR2 is FQNEAQ (reference sequence). CDR3 amino acids: CASSSVSETQYF. CDR3 sequence (DNA): TGTGCCAGCAGCTCGGTTAGCGAGACCCAGTACTTC.

The chain has TRBV5-4 and TRBJ2-2; 9 bases agree with TRBD2. From germline, CDR1 is SGHNT and CDR2 YYREEE (reference sequence). The CDR3 is made up of 16 amino acids. V gave up 3 bases and J gave up 6 bases; unmatched junction bases: 9. The CDR3 DNA sequence: TGTGCCAGCAGCTCCTTAGCGGGAGAAAGGGCCGGGGAGCTGTTTTTT. It specifies CASSSLAGERAGELFF.

The V call is TRBV5-1, the J call TRBJ2-5, with D tentatively TRBD2 (6 bases). The germline V gene encodes CDR1 SGHRS and CDR2 YFSETQ. The V and J ends lost 4 bases and 5 bases respectively, with 18 bases between them. This CDR3 is built from 15 residues. CDR3 amino acids: CASSPPGVVGETQYF. The CDR3 DNA is TGCGCCAGCAGCCCCCCGGGGGTGGTTGGGGAGACCCAGTACTTC.